Listed below are T cell receptor beta chains from one sample, sequenced in a study of CD8+ T cells in alopecia areata. Libraries were prepared by immunoSEQ multiplex PCR; TCRdb keeps only in-frame clonotypes and omits some of them. The sample has 50,000 to 80,000 clones; about 40% are singletons. The sample comprised NKG2D-low CD8+ T cells sorted from blood. These receptors came from a human donor with alopecia areata. Both conserved end residues are part of each CDR3. A D gene is named only where the DNA matches it firmly. Clone size is stated in some rows and not others, as once, few, many or a class when expanded.

d_gene: -; j_gene: TRBJ1-5; abundance: few; v_gene: TRBV7-9; CDR3nt: TGTGCCAGCAGCTCCCCAGACAGCAATCAGCCCCAGCATTTT; CDR3aa: CASSSPDSNQPQHF
d_gene: -; j_gene: TRBJ2-6; abundance: few; v_gene: TRBV7-6; CDR3nt: TGTGCCAGCAGCAAGAGGACGTATAGCTCTGGGGCCAACGTCCTGACTTTC; CDR3aa: CASSKRTYSSGANVLTF
d_gene: -; j_gene: TRBJ2-2; abundance: -; v_gene: TRBV7-3; CDR3nt: TGTGCCAGCAGCTTAATCGGGGGGCCGAACACCGGGGAGCTGTTTTTT; CDR3aa: CASSLIGGPNTGELFF
d_gene: -; j_gene: TRBJ2-4; abundance: few; v_gene: TRBV28; CDR3nt: TGTGCCAGCACCCAGGGCAAAAACATTCAGTACTTC; CDR3aa: CASTQGKNIQYF
d_gene: -; j_gene: TRBJ1-3; abundance: -; v_gene: TRBV29-1; CDR3nt: TGCAGCGTTGAAAAAGGAAACACCATATATTTT; CDR3aa: CSVEKGNTIYF
d_gene: -; j_gene: TRBJ2-5; abundance: -; v_gene: TRBV30; CDR3nt: TGTGCCTGGAGTGTACGCTGGGGAGAGACCCAGTACTTC; CDR3aa: CAWSVRWGETQYF
d_gene: -; j_gene: TRBJ2-5; abundance: -; v_gene: TRBV4-3; CDR3nt: TGCGCCAGCAGCCCCAAGGGGCTCGGAGAGACCCAGTACTTC; CDR3aa: CASSPKGLGETQYF
d_gene: TRBD2; j_gene: TRBJ2-5; abundance: -; v_gene: TRBV28; CDR3nt: TGTGCCAGCACCTGGGACTACAAAGAGACCCAGTACTTC; CDR3aa: CASTWDYKETQYF
d_gene: -; j_gene: TRBJ2-4; abundance: -; v_gene: TRBV13; CDR3nt: TGTGCCAGCAGGAAGGACAAAATTCAGTACTTC; CDR3aa: CASRKDKIQYF
d_gene: -; j_gene: TRBJ1-5; abundance: -; v_gene: TRBV28; CDR3nt: TGTGCCAGCAGTTCGGGTGTGGGCAATCAGCCCCAGCATTTT; CDR3aa: CASSSGVGNQPQHF
d_gene: TRBD1; j_gene: TRBJ1-2; abundance: -; v_gene: TRBV16; CDR3nt: TGTGCCAGCAGCCAATGGCGCGACAGGGGCTATTCTAACTATGGCTACACCTTC; CDR3aa: CASSQWRDRGYSNYGYTF
d_gene: -; j_gene: TRBJ2-7; abundance: once; v_gene: TRBV4-1; CDR3nt: TGCGCCAGCAGCCAAGATGGGCGGGAAAGCTCCTACGAGCAGTACTTC; CDR3aa: CASSQDGRESSYEQYF
d_gene: -; j_gene: TRBJ1-5; abundance: -; v_gene: TRBV7-8; CDR3nt: TGTGCCAGCAGCTCAAAAACAATTTATAGCAATCAGCCCCAGCATTTT; CDR3aa: CASSSKTIYSNQPQHF
d_gene: -; j_gene: TRBJ2-7; abundance: few; v_gene: TRBV14; CDR3nt: TGTGCCAGCAGCCCCGGGAGCTCCTACGAGCAGTACTTC; CDR3aa: CASSPGSSYEQYF
d_gene: TRBD1; j_gene: TRBJ1-1; abundance: -; v_gene: TRBV29-1; CDR3nt: TGCAGCGTAGCGGGACAGGGCAACACTGAAGCTTTCTTT; CDR3aa: CSVAGQGNTEAFF
d_gene: -; j_gene: TRBJ2-7; abundance: -; v_gene: TRBV4-1; CDR3nt: TGCGCCAGCAGCCCTGGGGGTAGCCTCAGCGAGCAGTACTTC; CDR3aa: CASSPGGSLSEQYF
d_gene: -; j_gene: TRBJ1-6; abundance: -; v_gene: TRBV7-9; CDR3nt: TGTGCCAGCAGCTTTGGGGTCTCACCCCTCCACTTT; CDR3aa: CASSFGVSPLHF
d_gene: TRBD1; j_gene: TRBJ2-7; abundance: -; v_gene: TRBV29-1; CDR3nt: TGCAGCGTCGGCAGGGGGCTTTCCTACGAGCAGTACTTC; CDR3aa: CSVGRGLSYEQYF
d_gene: -; j_gene: TRBJ1-1; abundance: once; v_gene: TRBV4-1; CDR3nt: TGCGCCAGCAGCCAAGTAATAGCACGGATGAACACTGAAGCTTTCTTT; CDR3aa: CASSQVIARMNTEAFF
d_gene: TRBD2; j_gene: TRBJ2-1; abundance: -; v_gene: TRBV7-2; CDR3nt: TGTGCCAGCAGCGCTGCGGGAGCTCCCTACAATGAGCAGTTCTTC; CDR3aa: CASSAAGAPYNEQFF
d_gene: TRBD1; j_gene: TRBJ2-7; abundance: once; v_gene: TRBV25-1; CDR3nt: TGTGCCACCCGAAATCCAGGGGGATACGAGCAGTACTTC; CDR3aa: CATRNPGGYEQYF
d_gene: -; j_gene: TRBJ1-2; abundance: -; v_gene: TRBV27; CDR3nt: TGTGCCAGCAGTCCACAATTCGGTGATGGCTACACCTTC; CDR3aa: CASSPQFGDGYTF
d_gene: TRBD2; j_gene: TRBJ2-2; abundance: once; v_gene: TRBV29-1; CDR3nt: TGCAGCGTGCGGACTAGCGATGGCGGGGAGCTGTTTTTT; CDR3aa: CSVRTSDGGELFF
d_gene: TRBD2; j_gene: TRBJ2-1; abundance: -; v_gene: TRBV9; CDR3nt: TGTGCCAGCAGCGTAGGTAGCGGGAGTTTTGAGCAGTTCTTC; CDR3aa: CASSVGSGSFEQFF
d_gene: -; j_gene: TRBJ2-7; abundance: -; v_gene: TRBV9; CDR3nt: TGTGCCAGCGGGCCAGGGTCCTACGAGCAGTACTTC; CDR3aa: CASGPGSYEQYF
d_gene: -; j_gene: TRBJ1-1; abundance: -; v_gene: TRBV4-3; CDR3nt: TGCGCCAGCAGCCAAGATAATACGAGGGCTTGGGACACTGAAGCTTTCTTT; CDR3aa: CASSQDNTRAWDTEAFF
d_gene: TRBD2; j_gene: TRBJ2-1; abundance: many; v_gene: TRBV4-3; CDR3nt: TGCGCCAGCAGCCCCTTAGCGGGAGGGAACAATGAGCAGTTCTTC; CDR3aa: CASSPLAGGNNEQFF
d_gene: -; j_gene: TRBJ2-3; abundance: -; v_gene: TRBV7-3; CDR3nt: TGTGCCAGCAGCTATAACGCAGATACGCAGTATTTT; CDR3aa: CASSYNADTQYF
d_gene: -; j_gene: TRBJ1-2; abundance: many; v_gene: TRBV10-3; CDR3nt: TGTGCCATCTCCGGAGGGGCAGACTACACCTTC; CDR3aa: CAISGGADYTF